Sequencing of this TCR beta chain was carried out in a study of T cells in Graves' hyperthyroidism and ophthalmopathy. Amplification of TCR beta CDR3 regions was performed using RNA transcripts as template. The HTBI primer set served for first-round RT-PCR of the TCR CDR3. TCRdb re-called the multiplex PCR reads through MiXCR, storing one row per CDR3 protein. The profile shows hundreds of thousands of distinct CDR3 sequences, 15% to 19% of them singletons. Looked up from germline, CDR1 is SGHTA and CDR2 is FQGNSA. V trimming: 5 bases; J trimming: 1 base; junction bases outside the gene matches: 5. There are 16 residues in the CDR3. Whole-study results and caveats: Ophthalmopathy onset followed model prediction by a median approximately seven months.

On this clonotype itself: Its antigen is unidentified.

Disease duration under 2 months; hyperthyroidism patients were aged 18 to 65. V and J are TRBV7-2 and TRBJ2-3; 11 bases are a match to TRBD2. Sequences were obtained from blood. The TCR originated in a young woman with Graves' hyperthyroidism. CDR3 amino acids: CASSARLAGRTDTQYF. CDR3 coding DNA: TGTGCCAGCAGCGCTAGACTAGCGGGACGCACAGATACGCAGTATTTT.